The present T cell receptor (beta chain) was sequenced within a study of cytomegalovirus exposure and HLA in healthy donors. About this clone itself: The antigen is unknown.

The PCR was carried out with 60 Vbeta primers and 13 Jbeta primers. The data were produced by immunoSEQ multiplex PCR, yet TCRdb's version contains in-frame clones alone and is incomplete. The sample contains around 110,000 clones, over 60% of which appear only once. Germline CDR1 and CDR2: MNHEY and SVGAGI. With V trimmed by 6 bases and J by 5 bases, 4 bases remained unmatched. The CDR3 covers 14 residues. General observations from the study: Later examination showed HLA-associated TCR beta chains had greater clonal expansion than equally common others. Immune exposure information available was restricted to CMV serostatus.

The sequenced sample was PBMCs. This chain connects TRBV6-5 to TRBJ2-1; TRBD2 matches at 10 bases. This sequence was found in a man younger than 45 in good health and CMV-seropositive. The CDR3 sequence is CASSALAGHNEQFF. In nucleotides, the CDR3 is TGTGCCAGCAGCGCACTAGCGGGGCACAATGAGCAGTTCTTC.